This passage covers 30 T cell receptor beta chains from one sample sequenced in a study of T-cell reconstitution after alpha-beta-depleted transplantation in children. Construction of the TCRbeta library involved unique molecular identifiers. TCRdb redid the calling of the PCR reads with MiXCR, one entry per CDR3 protein. The repertoire includes roughly 790,000 distinct CDR3 sequences, roughly 15% of them detected once, and approximately 5% sits in the top ten. Material: PBMCs, mostly from graft donor cells, obtained 360 days after TCRalphabeta/CD19-depleted stem cell transplant. These receptors were taken from a male patient younger than 18 who had a stem cell transplant for acute lymphoblastic leukemia, so the T cells may come from the graft donor.

The V gene is TRBV29-1, the J gene TRBJ1-1; D call uncertain. The ends were cut back, 5 bases at V and 4 bases at J, with 8 bases in the middle. The CDR3 contains 11 residues. Germline assignment: CDR1 SQVTM and CDR2 ANQGSEA. CDR3 sequence (DNA): TGCAGCGTTTTTACTAGCACTGAAGCTTTCTTT. The encoded protein is CSVFTSTEAFF.

The V gene is TRBV5-5, the J gene TRBJ2-7; the D is unclear. The CDR3 length is 14 residues. The V gene lost 4 bases and the J gene lost 3 bases, with 14 bases spanning the gap. Germline V CDR1 and CDR2: SGHKS, YYEKEE (reference sequence). CDR3 sequence (DNA): TGTGCCAGCAGCCCCTTGGAGTCTGGCTACGAGCAGTACTTC. This translates into CASSPLESGYEQYF.

This clonotype was detected many times. J is TRBJ1-1 and V is TRBV25-1; perhaps TRBD1 as D (6 bases). The CDR3 is 14 amino acids. In germline, CDR1 is MGHDK, CDR2 SYGVNS. The V end lost 1 base, the J end lost 5 bases, and 11 bases lay between the germline ends. CDR3 bases: TGTGCCAGCAGTGAATCCTGGGGGGCGACTGAAGCTTTCTTT. Protein sequence: CASSESWGATEAFF.

The chain has TRBV7-2 and TRBJ2-4; D is perhaps TRBD1 or TRBD2 (5 bases each). Looked up from germline, CDR1 is SGHTA and CDR2 is FQGNSA. Trimming took off 1 base at V and 3 bases at J, with 13 bases between the two ends. The CDR3 contains 16 residues. Here the CDR3 DNA reads TGTGCCAGCAGCTTAGATCCGCAGGGAGTCAAAAACATTCAGTACTTC. This gives the protein CASSLDPQGVKNIQYF.

This clonotype was detected once. CDR3 coding DNA: TGTGCCAGCAGCTTCAGCAGGGCAGTCCCCTACAATGAGCAGTTCTTC. This codes for CASSFSRAVPYNEQFF. The rearrangement uses TRBV7-9 and TRBJ2-1, with D perhaps TRBD1 (5 bases). Germline values: CDR1 SEHNR, CDR2 FQNEAQ (reference sequence). V gave up 3 bases and J gave up 2 bases, with 14 bases separating them. The CDR3 runs to 16 residues.

V usage is TRBV15 and J usage is TRBJ1-2; no definite D call. The V gene lost 0 bases and the J gene lost 0 bases, with 11 bases spanning the gap. The CDR3 extends over 16 amino acids. Per the germline V gene, CDR1 is LNHNV and CDR2 is YYDKDF (reference sequence). CDR3 nucleotide sequence: TGTGCCACCAGCAGAGATGGGAGAGCAGCTAACTATGGCTACACCTTC. Translated, it gives CATSRDGRAANYGYTF.

This clonotype occurred a few times. The chain is built from TRBV5-1 and TRBJ2-7; TRBD2 matches at 7 bases. The V gene end was trimmed by 0 bases and the J gene end by 4 bases; junction bases not matched to a gene: 7. Germline V lookup: CDR1 SGHRS, CDR2 YFSETQ. The CDR3 length is 15 residues. This CDR3 reads CASSLEGGVTYEQYF. DNA of the CDR3: TGCGCCAGCAGCTTGGAGGGAGGGGTAACATACGAGCAGTACTTC.

Only a few counts were recorded for this clonotype. The gene calls are TRBV14 and TRBJ2-1, with D maybe TRBD2 (5 bases). The germline CDR1 and CDR2 sequences are SGHDN and FVKESK. The V and J ends lost 6 bases and 0 bases respectively, with 18 bases between them. CDR3 length equals 17 residues. The CDR3 protein is CASRPTSVAGSYNEQFF. Here the CDR3 DNA reads TGTGCCAGCAGACCCACCAGTGTGGCGGGCTCCTACAATGAGCAGTTCTTC.

This clonotype was recorded a few times. The V call is TRBV4-1, the J call TRBJ2-7; 8 bases align to TRBD2. CDR1 MGHRA and CDR2 YSYEKL come from the germline V gene. The V and J ends lost 0 bases and 2 bases, in that order; junction bases with no gene match: 3. The CDR3 runs to 15 residues. CDR3 DNA: TGCGCCAGCAGCCAAGAAAGCGGGAGAGCCTACGAGCAGTACTTC. It specifies CASSQESGRAYEQYF.

The rearrangement links TRBV5-1 to TRBJ2-1; maybe TRBD2 (5 bases). Trimming shortened V by 1 base and J by 8 bases, and 16 bases separated the two germline ends. CDR1 SGHRS and CDR2 YFSETQ come from the germline V gene. The CDR3 runs to 15 residues. DNA of the CDR3: TGCGCCAGCAGCTTGAGCGGACGAGCGATCGATGAGCAGTTCTTC. Its translation: CASSLSGRAIDEQFF.

V and J are TRBV11-1 and TRBJ2-4, with D maybe TRBD2 (7 bases). Looked up from germline, CDR1 is SGHAT and CDR2 is FQDESV (reference sequence). The CDR3 sequence is 17 residues long. V lost 5 bases and J lost 0, with 17 bases in between. CDR3 protein: CASSPGGLLGAKNIQYF. The CDR3 nucleotides read TGTGCCAGCAGCCCCGGGGGGCTCTTGGGAGCCAAAAACATTCAGTACTTC.

This clonotype was counted at least ten times. The chain uses TRBV29-1 and TRBJ2-5; D is possibly TRBD1 (6 bases). Germline values: CDR1 SQVTM, CDR2 ANQGSEA. This CDR3 spans 13 amino acids. V gave up 6 bases and J gave up 1 base, with 12 bases separating them. CDR3 protein: CSVTGTLQETQYF. As DNA, the CDR3 is TGCAGCGTGACCGGGACACTCCAAGAGACCCAGTACTTC.

This clonotype occurred a few times. The chain is built from TRBV20-1 and TRBJ2-5; weak D call: TRBD2 (6 bases). Germline V CDR1 and CDR2: DFQATT, SNEGSKA (reference sequence). The CDR3 runs to 15 residues. The ends were cut back, 3 bases at V and 4 bases at J, with 18 bases in the middle. The CDR3 coding sequence is TGCAGTGCTAGGGGGGGTGGGTGGCAGAGAGAGACCCAGTACTTC. Its translation is CSARGGGWQRETQYF.

There are many counts of this clonotype. In DNA, the CDR3 is TGCGCCAGCAGCGGGGACGTCTTCACAGATACGCAGTATTTT. Translated, it gives CASSGDVFTDTQYF. The chain links TRBV5-1 to TRBJ2-3; tentatively, D is TRBD1 or TRBD2 (5 bases each). Trimming pared 4 bases from V and 2 bases from J, leaving 11 bases between. Germline V gives CDR1 SGHRS, CDR2 YFSETQ. The CDR3 loop spans 14 amino acids.

This clonotype was counted between two and nine times. The chain couples TRBV29-1 to TRBJ1-3; the D is unclear. V lost 4 bases and J lost 8, with 6 bases in between. Germline loops: CDR1 SQVTM, CDR2 ANQGSEA. The CDR3 runs to 10 residues. CDR3 region: CSVVEDTIYF. Here the CDR3 DNA reads TGCAGCGTTGTAGAGGACACCATATATTTT.

The chain uses TRBV6-1 and TRBJ1-6; no definite D call. V lost 5 bases and J 4 bases, leaving 12 bases between the germline ends. Germline V gene data show CDR1 as MNHNS and CDR2 as SASEGT. The CDR3 totals 15 residues. The CDR3 DNA follows: TGTGCCAGCAGTCAGCGGGCCGTATATAATTCACCCCTCCACTTT. It specifies CASSQRAVYNSPLHF.

This sequence joins TRBV7-8 and TRBJ2-3; 8 bases are a match to TRBD2. Germline CDR1 SGHVS, CDR2 FQNEAQ. V shed 5 bases, J shed 6 bases, and the junction held 13 bases outside the gene matches. The CDR3 is 16 residues long. The DNA of the CDR3 is TGTGCCAGCAGCCAACCCGGGACTAGAGGTTGGGATACGCAGTATTTT. Translated: CASSQPGTRGWDTQYF.

This clonotype has a count of ten or more. The V and J genes are TRBV4-2 and TRBJ2-7, with 10 bases identical to TRBD2. With V trimmed by 5 bases and J by 2 bases, 6 bases remained unmatched. The V gene's germline CDR1 is LGHNA and CDR2 YNFKEQ. There are 15 residues in the CDR3. The CDR3 DNA reads TGTGCCAGCAGCTCTCTAGCGGGAGCCGCCTACGAGCAGTACTTC. This encodes CASSSLAGAAYEQYF.

The chain has TRBV18 and TRBJ1-5; D may be TRBD1 (6 bases). The CDR3 extends over 16 amino acids. V lost 3 bases and J lost 0, with 12 bases in between. CDR1 and CDR2 from the germline V gene are KGHSH and LQKENI. Written as DNA, the CDR3 is TGTGCCAGCTCACCTGGACAGCCTAATAGCAATCAGCCCCAGCATTTT. Protein: CASSPGQPNSNQPQHF.

This clonotype was recorded at least ten times. V gene TRBV20-1 combines with J gene TRBJ2-5, with TRBD2 matching over 14 bases. The CDR3 consists of 15 residues. Germline values: CDR1 DFQATT, CDR2 SNEGSKA (reference sequence). Losses at the gene ends were 3 bases for V and 3 bases for J; bases not matched to a gene: 3. The CDR3 DNA is TGCAGTGCTAGGGGACTAGCGGGAGAAAAAGAGACCCAGTACTTC. This translates into CSARGLAGEKETQYF.

This chain connects TRBV6-6 to TRBJ1-1, with a possible D match to TRBD1 (6 bases). Trimming cost V 7 bases and J 5 bases, with 14 bases left between them. There are 13 residues in the CDR3. Germline V lookup: CDR1 MNHNY, CDR2 SVGAGI (reference sequence). CDR3 sequence reads: CASNEGGGTEAFF. The CDR3 region has the DNA TGTGCCAGCAACGAGGGAGGGGGGACTGAAGCTTTCTTT.

This clonotype was picked up many times. This rearrangement joins TRBV29-1 to TRBJ2-5; possible D gene TRBD2, 7 bases. This CDR3 has 16 residues. The V gene lost 4 bases and the J gene lost 1 base, with 19 bases spanning the gap. Per germline, CDR1 SQVTM and CDR2 ANQGSEA. Here the CDR3 reads CSVASPGGLSQETQYF. CDR3 in DNA: TGCAGCGTTGCCAGCCCCGGGGGGCTCTCCCAAGAGACCCAGTACTTC.

This clonotype has more than one count but fewer than ten. The chain has TRBV7-9 and TRBJ2-7; no clear D. The germline V gene has CDR1 SEHNR and CDR2 FQNEAQ (reference sequence). The CDR3 is 14 amino acids. The V end was cut by 2 bases, the J end by 2 bases, with 10 bases between. The DNA of the CDR3 is TGTGCCAGCAGCTTAAAAGGCAACCCCTACGAGCAGTACTTC. Amino acids: CASSLKGNPYEQYF. Full variable domain (remainder filled in from reference TRBV7-9 and TRBJ2-7): DTGVSQNPRHKITKRGQNVTFRCDPISEHNRLYWYRQTLGQGPEFLTYFQNEAQLEKSRLLSDRFSAERPKGSFSTLEIQRTEQGDSAMYLCASSLKGNPYEQYFGPGTRLTVT.

This clonotype turned up a few times. The J gene is TRBJ2-6, the V gene TRBV2; TRBD1 matches at 7 bases. The CDR3 totals 17 residues. The germline V gene encodes CDR1 SNHLY and CDR2 FYNNEI. V lost 6 bases to trimming and J lost 0 bases; unmatched junction nucleotides: 8. The CDR3 DNA is TGTGCCAGCAGGACAGGACAGGTTCACTCTGGGGCCAACGTCCTGACTTTC. It encodes CASRTGQVHSGANVLTF.

This clonotype came up a few times. The J gene is TRBJ2-3, the V gene TRBV20-1; D gene uncertain. Per the germline V gene, CDR1 is DFQATT and CDR2 is SNEGSKA (reference sequence). This CDR3 has 11 amino acids. V shed 3 bases and J shed 2 bases, with 3 bases lying between them. In nucleotides, the CDR3 is TGCAGTGCTAGCCCCACAGATACGCAGTATTTT. Its protein is CSASPTDTQYF.

A few counts support this clonotype. The genes are TRBV7-3 and TRBJ1-1, with D maybe TRBD1 (5 bases). The V end lost 3 bases, the J end lost 0 bases, and 14 bases lay between the germline ends. Germline-derived CDR1 and CDR2 are SGHTA and FQGTGA. The CDR3 contains 16 residues. The CDR3 protein is CASSFLGQLMNTEAFF. CDR3 in DNA: TGTGCCAGCAGCTTCCTAGGACAATTAATGAACACTGAAGCTTTCTTT.

This clonotype was picked up many times. The chain joins TRBV6-5 to TRBJ2-7; 9 bases match TRBD2. V lost 3 bases, J lost 12 bases, and 9 bases stayed unmatched. The CDR3 has 13 residues. Germline V CDR1 and CDR2: MNHEY, SVGAGI. CDR3 DNA: TGTGCCAGCAGTTATGATGCGGGAGGGCAGATGTACTTC. Protein product: CASSYDAGGQMYF.

In its sample, this clonotype was seen a few times. This chain joins TRBV7-9 and TRBJ2-1; D may be TRBD1 or TRBD2 (5 bases each). V gave up 1 base and J gave up 6 bases, with 13 bases separating them. The CDR3 has 15 amino acids. Germline loops: CDR1 SEHNR, CDR2 FQNEAQ (reference sequence). CDR3 in amino acids: CASSLGDVGGNEQFF. CDR3 nucleotides: TGTGCCAGCAGCTTAGGGGACGTAGGAGGCAATGAGCAGTTCTTC.

This clonotype was counted many times. The chain carries TRBV21-1 and TRBJ2-5; the table gives TRBD1 as D, unverified against the DNA. TRBV21-1 is a pseudogene segment. The length of the CDR3 is 14 residues. The CDR3 loop reads CASSKVGGQETQYF. The CDR3 nucleotides are TGTGCCAGCAGCAAGGTGGGGGGCCAAGAGACCCAGTACTTC.

This clonotype appeared many times. The CDR3 region is CSALSGSNYNEQFF. The CDR3 nucleotides are TGCAGTGCTCTTAGCGGGAGTAACTACAATGAGCAGTTCTTC. The chain joins TRBV20-1 to TRBJ2-1; 9 bases line up with TRBD2. Germline-derived CDR1 and CDR2 are DFQATT and SNEGSKA (reference sequence). V lost 5 bases to trimming and J lost 3 bases; unmatched junction nucleotides: 5. The CDR3 sequence is 14 residues long.